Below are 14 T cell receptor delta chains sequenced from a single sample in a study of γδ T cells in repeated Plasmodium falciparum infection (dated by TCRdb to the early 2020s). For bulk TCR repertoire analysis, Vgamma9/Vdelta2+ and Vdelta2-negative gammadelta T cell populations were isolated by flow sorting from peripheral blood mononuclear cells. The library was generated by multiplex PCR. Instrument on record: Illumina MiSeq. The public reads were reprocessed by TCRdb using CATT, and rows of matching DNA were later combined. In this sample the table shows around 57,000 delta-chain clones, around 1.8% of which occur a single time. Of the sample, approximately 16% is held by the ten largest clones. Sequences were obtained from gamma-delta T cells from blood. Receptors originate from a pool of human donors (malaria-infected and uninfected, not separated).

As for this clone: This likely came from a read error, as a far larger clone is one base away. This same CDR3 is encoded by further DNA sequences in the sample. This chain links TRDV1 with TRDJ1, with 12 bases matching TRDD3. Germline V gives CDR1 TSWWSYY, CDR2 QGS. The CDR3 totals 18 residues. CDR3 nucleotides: TGTGCTCTTGGGGAGACGCCTGGGGGATACGGGTACACCGACAAACTCATCTTT. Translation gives CALGETPGGYGYTDKLIF.

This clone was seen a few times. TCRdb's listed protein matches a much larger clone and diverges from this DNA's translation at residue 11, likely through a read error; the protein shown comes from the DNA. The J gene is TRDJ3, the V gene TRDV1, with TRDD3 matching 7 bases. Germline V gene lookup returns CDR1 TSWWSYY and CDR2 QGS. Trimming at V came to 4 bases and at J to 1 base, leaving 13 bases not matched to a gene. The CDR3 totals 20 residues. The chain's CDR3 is CALGGRVRTGESWDTRQMFF. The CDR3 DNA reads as TGTGCTCTTGGGGGCAGGGTAAGAACTGGGGAATCCTGGGACACCCGACAGATGTTTTTC.

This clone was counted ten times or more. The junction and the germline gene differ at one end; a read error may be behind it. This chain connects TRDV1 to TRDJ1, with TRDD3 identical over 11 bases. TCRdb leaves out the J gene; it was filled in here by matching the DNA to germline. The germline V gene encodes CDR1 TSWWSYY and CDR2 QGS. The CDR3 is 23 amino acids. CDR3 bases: TGCGCTCTTGGGGAAGCCCCTTCCCCCTGGAACTGGGGGATAGCATTATACACCGATAAACTCATCTTT. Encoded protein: CALGEAPSPWNWGIALYTDKLIF.

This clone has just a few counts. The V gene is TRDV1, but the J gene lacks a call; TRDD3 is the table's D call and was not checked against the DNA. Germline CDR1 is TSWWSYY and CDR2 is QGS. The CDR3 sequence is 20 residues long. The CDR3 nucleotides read TGTGCTCTTGGGACCGTTCCGAGGGTGTTAGGGATACCTGGTACCGATAAACTCACCTTT. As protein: CALGTVPRVLGIPGTDKLTF.

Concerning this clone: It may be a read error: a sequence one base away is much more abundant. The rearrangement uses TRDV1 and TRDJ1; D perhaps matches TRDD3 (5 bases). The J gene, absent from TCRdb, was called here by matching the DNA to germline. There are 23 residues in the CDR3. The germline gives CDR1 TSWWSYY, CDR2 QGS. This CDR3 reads CALGEPLIPRPLPYYRRPDKLIF. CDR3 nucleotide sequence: TGCGCTCTTGGGGAACCTTTGATTCCCCGTCCGTTGCCATACTACCGTCGTCCCGATAAACTCATCTTT.

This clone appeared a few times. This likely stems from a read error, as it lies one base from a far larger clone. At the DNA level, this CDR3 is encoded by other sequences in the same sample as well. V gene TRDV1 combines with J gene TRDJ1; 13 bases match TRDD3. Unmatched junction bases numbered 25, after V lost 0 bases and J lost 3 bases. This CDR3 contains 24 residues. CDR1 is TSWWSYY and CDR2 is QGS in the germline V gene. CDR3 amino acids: CALGELLPGEELELGDTGSDKLIF. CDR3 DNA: TGTGCTCTTGGGGAACTCCTACCCGGCGAGGAGCTCGAACTGGGGGATACGGGATCCGATAAACTCATCTTT.

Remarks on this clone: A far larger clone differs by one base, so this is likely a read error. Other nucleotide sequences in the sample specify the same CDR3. The CDR3 region is CALRWVSTKKYTDKLIF. CDR3 nucleotides: TGTGCTCTCCGGTGGGTGTCCACGAAAAAGTACACCGACAAACTCATCTTT. This rearrangement joins TRDV1 to TRDJ1, with D hard to call. The CDR3 spans 17 residues. Per germline, CDR1 TSWWSYY and CDR2 QGS.

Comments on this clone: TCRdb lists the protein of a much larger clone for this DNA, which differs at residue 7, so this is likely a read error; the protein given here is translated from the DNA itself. In nucleotides, the CDR3 is TGTGCTCTTGGGGACAATCCCTACGGGGGATACAGGAGGACCGATAAACTCATCTTT. Its protein is CALGDNPYGGYRRTDKLIF. V usage is TRDV1 and J usage is TRDJ1; 9 bases are a match to TRDD3. Germline V gene data show CDR1 as TSWWSYY and CDR2 as QGS. Trimming removed 3 bases from V and 2 bases from J; junction bases left unmatched: 16. The CDR3 has 19 amino acids.

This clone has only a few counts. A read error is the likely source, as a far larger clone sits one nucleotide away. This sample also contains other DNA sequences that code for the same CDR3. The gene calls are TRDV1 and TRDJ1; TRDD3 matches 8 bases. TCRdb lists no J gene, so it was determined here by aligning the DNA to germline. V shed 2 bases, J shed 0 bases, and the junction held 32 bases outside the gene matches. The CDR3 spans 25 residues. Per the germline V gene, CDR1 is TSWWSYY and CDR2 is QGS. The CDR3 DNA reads TGTGCTCTTGGGGAAGCGGGCCTACACTTGGGGGATGAAGTGAGGAGGCCATTGTACACCGATAAACTCATCTTT. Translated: CALGEAGLHLGDEVRRPLYTDKLIF.

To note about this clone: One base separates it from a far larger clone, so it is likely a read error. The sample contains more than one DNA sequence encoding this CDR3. CDR3 in DNA: TGTGCTCTTGGGGATCGCCGGTTGTACGTATACCCCGTCTATTGGGGGATAACAGCACAACTCTTCTTT. Amino acids: CALGDRRLYVYPVYWGITAQLFF. J is TRDJ2 and V is TRDV1, with 9 positions matching TRDD3. TCRdb does not report a J gene; here it was assigned by matching the DNA to germline references. The CDR3 has 23 amino acids. Looked up from germline, CDR1 is TSWWSYY and CDR2 is QGS. After removal of 3 bases from V and 5 bases from J, the junction contained 28 bases not matched to a gene.

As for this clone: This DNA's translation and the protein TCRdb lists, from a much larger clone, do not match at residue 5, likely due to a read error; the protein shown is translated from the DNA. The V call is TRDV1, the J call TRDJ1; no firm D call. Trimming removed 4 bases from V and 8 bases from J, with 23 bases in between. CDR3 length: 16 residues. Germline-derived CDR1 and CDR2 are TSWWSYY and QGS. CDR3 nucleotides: TGTGCTCTTGGGGGACTGCTGATTTCCCAAGCGGGGAAACTCATCTTT. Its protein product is CALGGLLISQAGKLIF.

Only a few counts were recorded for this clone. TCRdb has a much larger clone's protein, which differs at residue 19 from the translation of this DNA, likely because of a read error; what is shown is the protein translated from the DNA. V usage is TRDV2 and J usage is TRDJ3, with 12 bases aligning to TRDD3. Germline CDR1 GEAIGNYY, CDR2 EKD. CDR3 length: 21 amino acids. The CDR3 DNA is TGTGCCTGTGACTCTACCTTACTGGGGGATACTAGGTCCTGGGACACCCGACAGACGTTTTTC. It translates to CACDSTLLGDTRSWDTRQTFF.

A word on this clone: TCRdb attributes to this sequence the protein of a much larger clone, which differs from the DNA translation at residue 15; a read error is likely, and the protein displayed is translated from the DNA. CDR3 coding DNA: TGTGCTCTTGGGGAACTAGACAGTAGCTACGGATGGTGGGCGGAACCGGGCTTCGATAAACTCATCTTT. The encoded protein is CALGELDSSYGWWAEPGFDKLIF. The J gene is TRDJ1, the V gene TRDV1; D not resolved. The J gene was not available in TCRdb and was assigned here by matching the DNA to germline segments. CDR1 and CDR2 (germline): TSWWSYY, QGS. CDR3 size: 23 residues. The V end lost 0 bases, the J end lost 4 bases, and 36 bases lay between the germline ends.

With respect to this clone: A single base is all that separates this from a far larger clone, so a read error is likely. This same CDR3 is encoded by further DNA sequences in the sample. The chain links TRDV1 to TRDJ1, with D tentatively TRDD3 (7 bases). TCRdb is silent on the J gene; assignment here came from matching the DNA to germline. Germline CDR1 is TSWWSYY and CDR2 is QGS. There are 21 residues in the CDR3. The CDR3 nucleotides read TGTGCTCTTGGGGAGCTTTGCTCCTACAATCTCTGGGGGTTCTACACCGACAAACTCATCTTT. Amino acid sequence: CALGELCSYNLWGFYTDKLIF.